The 4 T cell receptor beta chains reported below all come from one sample, sequenced in a study of T cell responses to AZD1222 COVID-19 vaccine. Assay used: immunoSEQ multiplex PCR; TCRdb lists only in-frame clones, some missing. Found here are around 200,000 clones, approximately 90% of them singletons; the top ten hold approximately 26%. Sequences were derived from peripheral blood, sampled 28 days after the second AZD1222 dose. These receptors all come from an adult who received the AZD1222 COVID-19 vaccine.

This chain's CDR3 is CASSQVIFQPQHF. The CDR3 DNA sequence: TGCGCCAGCAGTCAAGTAATCTTTCAGCCCCAGCATTTT. The chain is built from TRBV23-1 and TRBJ1-5; D remains unclear. TRBV23-1 is treated as an ORF (open reading frame) with a function not yet certain. This CDR3 spans 13 amino acids. Trimming pared 2 bases from V and 6 bases from J, leaving 8 bases between.

Only a few counts were recorded for this clone. The chain links TRBV9 to TRBJ1-6; 8 nucleotides match TRBD1. The CDR3 consists of 15 residues. Germline trimming cut 4 bases from V and 7 bases from J; bases unmatched to any gene: 7. CDR1 is SGDLS and CDR2 is YYNGEE in the germline V gene. The CDR3, as DNA: TGTGCCAGCAGCATGCGGGACAGGAGAAATTCACCCCTCCACTTT. The encoded protein is CASSMRDRRNSPLHF.

The gene calls are TRBV5-4 and TRBJ1-4; D is unclear. Deletions cut 1 base from V and 7 bases from J, with 14 bases between. The CDR3 is 15 residues long. Germline V gene data show CDR1 as SGHNT and CDR2 as YYREEE (reference sequence). The CDR3 is CASSLSLGGSEKLFF. CDR3 bases: TGTGCCAGCAGCTTGAGTCTGGGAGGGAGTGAAAAACTGTTTTTT. Filled out from reference TRBV5-4 and TRBJ1-4, the complete variable domain reads ETGVTQSPTHLIKTRGQQVTLRCSSQSGHNTVSWYQQALGQGPQFIFQYYREEENGRGNFPPRFSGLQFPNYSSELNVNALELDDSALYLCASSLSLGGSEKLFFGSGTQLSVL.

The rearrangement joins TRBV28 to TRBJ1-5, with TRBD1 identical over 9 bases. The CDR3 is 12 residues long. CDR1 and CDR2 from the germline V gene are MDHEN and SYDVKM. Trimming cost V 10 bases and J 5 bases; bases outside gene matches: 3. CDR3 sequence reads: CATRTGDQPQHF. The DNA for the CDR3 is TGTGCCACCAGGACAGGGGATCAGCCCCAGCATTTT. The complete variable domain, with remaining parts taken from reference TRBV28 and TRBJ1-5, reads DVKVTQSSRYLVKRTGEKVFLECVQDMDHENMFWYRQDPGLGLRLIYFSYDVKMKEKGDIPEGYSVSREKKERFSLILESASTNQTSMYLCATRTGDQPQHFGDGTRLSIL.